These 14 T cell receptor beta chains were sequenced from one sample in a study of T cells in Graves' hyperthyroidism and ophthalmopathy. TCR beta CDR3 sequences were amplified from RNA transcripts. Primed by the HTBI set, a first-round RT-PCR was run on the TCR CDR3. TCRdb analysed the multiplex PCR reads with MiXCR anew, one entry per CDR3 protein. The table includes hundreds of thousands of distinct CDR3 sequences, about 35% detected once. Sequenced sample: blood. Receptors originate from a middle-aged woman with Graves' hyperthyroidism.

This clonotype was detected ten times or more. The V gene is TRBV5-6, the J gene TRBJ2-7; the match to TRBD2 covers 7 bases. The V gene's germline CDR1 is SGHDT and CDR2 YYEEEE. Germline trimming cut 1 base from V and 4 bases from J; bases unmatched to any gene: 5. The CDR3 sequence is 14 residues long. The CDR3 reads CASSLSGAGYEQYF. The DNA of the CDR3 is TGTGCCAGCAGCTTGAGCGGAGCGGGGTACGAGCAGTACTTC.

As regards this clonotype: At one of its ends the junction is not consistent with the germline gene, which may arise from a read error. The J gene is TRBJ1-5, the V gene TRBV6-1; D unclear. Germline V gene lookup returns CDR1 MNHNS and CDR2 SASEGT. The CDR3 runs 16 residues. DNA of the CDR3: TGTGCCGGCAGTGAACCCGTTACGGGAGGGAATCAGCCCCAGCATTTT. It yields the protein CAGSEPVTGGNQPQHF.

This sequence joins TRBV19 and TRBJ1-1, with TRBD1 matching 9 bases. The CDR3 is 13 amino acids. Trimming took 5 bases from V and 8 from J; bases not matched to a gene: 6. Germline V CDR1 and CDR2: LNHDA, SQIVND (reference sequence). The CDR3 spells CASSVNRGREAFF. The CDR3 bases are TGTGCCAGTAGTGTAAACAGGGGGCGCGAAGCTTTCTTT.

There are a few counts of this clonotype. The chain links TRBV20-1 to TRBJ2-5, with unresolved D. V shed 0 bases and J shed 5 bases, with 7 bases lying between them. Germline V CDR1 and CDR2: DFQATT, SNEGSKA (reference sequence). The CDR3 contains 12 residues. CDR3 loop: CSARDLVETQYF. In DNA, the CDR3 is TGCAGTGCTAGAGATCTAGTCGAGACCCAGTACTTC.

V usage is TRBV24-1 and J usage is TRBJ2-1; TRBD2 might be the D (5 bases). The V end lost 3 bases, the J end lost 4 bases, and 12 bases lay between the germline ends. The CDR3 length is 15 residues. Germline V gives CDR1 KGHDR, CDR2 SFDVKD. The CDR3 here is CATSDVRDDYNEQFF. DNA for the CDR3: TGTGCCACCAGTGATGTCCGGGATGATTACAATGAGCAGTTCTTC.

The table lists this clonotype with many counts. The V gene is TRBV14, the J gene TRBJ1-1; tentative D call: TRBD1 (6 bases). This CDR3 contains 12 residues. Trimming left V 3 bases short and J 7 bases short, with 9 bases between. Per the germline V gene, CDR1 is SGHDN and CDR2 is FVKESK. The DNA for the CDR3 is TGTGCCAGCAGCCACGGACAGTTTGAAGCTTTCTTT. The encoded protein is CASSHGQFEAFF.

About this clonotype: Given a much more abundant clone one base away, this may be a read error. The chain recombines TRBV9 with TRBJ2-5; D remains unclear. V was clipped by 2 bases and J by 5 bases, with 10 bases between them. The CDR3 contains 13 residues. Germline lookup yields CDR1 SGDLS and CDR2 YYNGEE. The DNA for the CDR3 is TGTGCCAGCAGCGTGCAGCAGTGGGAGACCCAGTACTTC. Translation: CASSVQQWETQYF.

At least ten counts were recorded for this clonotype. The genes are TRBV4-3 and TRBJ1-1; 8 nucleotides line up with TRBD1. The CDR3 has 12 amino acids. Germline V gene sequence: CDR1 LGHNA, CDR2 YSLEER. Unmatched junction bases numbered 6, after V lost 4 bases and J lost 11 bases. The CDR3 bases are TGCGCCAGCAGCCCAGGACAGGGAAGGGCTTTCTTT. Protein: CASSPGQGRAFF.

The chain is built from TRBV7-3 and TRBJ2-7; D is unresolved. TRBJ2-1 matches the DNA end more closely, so the J call is doubtful. The CDR3 runs 15 residues. Germline V CDR1 and CDR2: SGHTA, FQGTGA. The CDR3 here is CASSLRPLGGTEQFF. The CDR3 DNA reads TGTGCCAGCAGCTTACGCCCCCTGGGTGGAACTGAGCAGTTCTTC.

This sequence joins TRBV2 and TRBJ1-2; D remains unclear. The V end lost 7 bases, the J end lost 4 bases, and 13 bases lay between the germline ends. CDR1 is SNHLY, CDR2 FYNNEI, per germline. The CDR3 runs 13 residues. The CDR3, as DNA: TGTGCCAGCAACCCCCATGAAAGCTATGGCTACACCTTC. Protein sequence: CASNPHESYGYTF.

This clonotype was detected ten times or more. The J gene is TRBJ2-3, the V gene TRBV15; 7 bases align to TRBD2. The J segment lost 2 bases and the V segment lost 5 bases, leaving 7 bases of the junction unmatched. Per germline, CDR1 LNHNV and CDR2 YYDKDF (reference sequence). The CDR3 runs to 15 residues. CDR3 region: CATSGGGSNTDTQYF. In nucleotides, the CDR3 is TGTGCCACCAGCGGCGGGGGTTCTAACACAGATACGCAGTATTTT.

This chain uses TRBV7-2 with TRBJ1-6; TRBD1 might be the D (5 bases). Per germline, CDR1 SGHTA and CDR2 FQGNSA. The V end was cut by 5 bases, the J end by 7 bases, with 15 bases between. The CDR3 runs 15 residues. The CDR3, as DNA: TGTGCCAGCAGCCCACAGGAGGACCTGAATTCACCCCTCCACTTT. This codes for CASSPQEDLNSPLHF.

V is TRBV4-3 and J is TRBJ2-2; 7 positions match TRBD2. The CDR3 extends over 18 amino acids. Germline trimming cut 0 bases from V and 0 bases from J; bases unmatched to any gene: 7. Germline assignment: CDR1 LGHNA and CDR2 YSLEER. The CDR3 loop is CASSQEVGAGANTGELFF. CDR3 nucleotide sequence: TGCGCCAGCAGCCAAGAGGTCGGGGCGGGGGCGAACACCGGGGAGCTGTTTTTT.

The chain links TRBV10-3 to TRBJ2-2; TRBD1 agrees at 9 bases. The CDR3 contains 13 residues. The trim removed 10 bases at V and 7 bases at J, leaving 7 bases unmatched. The V gene's germline CDR1 is ENHRY and CDR2 SYGVKD. CDR3 bases: TGTGCCACACAAGGGGACAGGGACGGGGAGCTGTTTTTT. The encoded protein is CATQGDRDGELFF.